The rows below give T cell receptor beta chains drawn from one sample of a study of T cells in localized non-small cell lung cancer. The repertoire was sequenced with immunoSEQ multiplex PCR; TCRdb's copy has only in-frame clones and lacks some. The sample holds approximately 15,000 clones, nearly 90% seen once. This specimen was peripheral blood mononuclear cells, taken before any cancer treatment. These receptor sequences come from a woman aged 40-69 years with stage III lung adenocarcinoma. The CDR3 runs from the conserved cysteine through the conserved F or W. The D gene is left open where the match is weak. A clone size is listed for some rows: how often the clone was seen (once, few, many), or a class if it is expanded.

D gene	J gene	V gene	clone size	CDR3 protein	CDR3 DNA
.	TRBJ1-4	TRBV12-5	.	CASGLGDTTNEKLFF	TGTGCTAGTGGTTTGGGGGACACCACTAATGAAAAACTGTTTTTT
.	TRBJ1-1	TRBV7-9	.	CASSLTRAGNTEAFF	TGTGCCAGCAGCTTAACAAGGGCGGGTAACACTGAAGCTTTCTTT
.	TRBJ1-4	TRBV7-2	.	CASSLQGLENEKLFF	TGTGCCAGCAGCTTACAGGGGCTTGAGAATGAAAAACTGTTTTTT
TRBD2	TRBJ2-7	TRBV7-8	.	CASSPPTTSGISSYEQYF	TGTGCCAGCAGCCCCCCTACGACTAGCGGGATTAGCTCCTACGAGCAGTACTTC
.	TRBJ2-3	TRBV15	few	CATSREEDTQYF	TGTGCCACCAGCAGGGAGGAAGATACGCAGTATTTT
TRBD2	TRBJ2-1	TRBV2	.	CASSEALREAQDEQFF	TGTGCCAGCAGTGAAGCGCTCCGGGAGGCCCAGGATGAGCAGTTCTTC
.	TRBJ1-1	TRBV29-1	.	CSVRSWAEAFF	TGCAGCGTCCGTAGTTGGGCTGAAGCTTTCTTT
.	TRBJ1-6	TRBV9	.	CASSVWDKNSPLHF	TGTGCCAGCAGCGTGTGGGACAAAAATTCACCCCTCCACTTT
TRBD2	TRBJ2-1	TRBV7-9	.	CASVLAGAYNEQFF	TGTGCCAGCGTTCTAGCGGGGGCCTACAATGAGCAGTTCTTC
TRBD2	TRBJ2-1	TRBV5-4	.	CASSSGRTSRYNEQFF	TGTGCCAGCAGCTCAGGACGGACTAGCAGGTACAATGAGCAGTTCTTC
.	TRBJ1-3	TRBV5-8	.	CASSPQGSGNTIYF	TGTGCCAGCAGCCCTCAGGGTTCTGGAAACACCATATATTTT
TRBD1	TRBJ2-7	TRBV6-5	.	CASSSAGTAEQYF	TGTGCCAGCAGTTCGGCCGGGACAGCCGAGCAGTACTTC
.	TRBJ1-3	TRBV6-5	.	CASSRVSGNTIYF	TGTGCCAGCAGTCGGGTTTCTGGAAACACCATATATTTT
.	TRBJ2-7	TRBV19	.	CASSMQGWSYEQYF	TGTGCCAGTAGTATGCAGGGCTGGTCCTACGAGCAGTACTTC
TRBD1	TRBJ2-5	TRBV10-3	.	CAIRGQYQETQYF	TGTGCCATCAGGGGACAGTACCAGGAGACCCAGTACTTC
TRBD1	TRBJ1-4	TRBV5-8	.	CASSLGGTVSEKLFF	TGTGCCAGCAGCCTTGGCGGGACAGTTTCTGAAAAACTGTTTTTT
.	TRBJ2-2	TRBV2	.	CASSGGGAKGGELFF	TGTGCCAGCAGTGGCGGGGGCGCTAAGGGCGGGGAGCTGTTTTTT
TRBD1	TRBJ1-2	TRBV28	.	CASSFEGASHGYTF	TGTGCCAGCAGTTTTGAGGGGGCGTCTCATGGCTACACCTTC
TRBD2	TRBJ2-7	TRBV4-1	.	CASSPRSGDEQYF	TGCGCCAGCAGCCCGAGGAGCGGGGACGAGCAGTACTTC
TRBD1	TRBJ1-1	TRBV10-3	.	CAISAGQGYTEAFF	TGTGCCATCAGTGCGGGACAGGGGTACACTGAAGCTTTCTTT
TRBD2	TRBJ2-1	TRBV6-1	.	CASKLALATTYEQFF	TGTGCCAGCAAGTTGGCACTAGCGACAACCTATGAGCAGTTCTTC
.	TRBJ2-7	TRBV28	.	CASSLFPYEQYF	TGTGCCAGCAGTTTATTCCCCTACGAGCAGTACTTC
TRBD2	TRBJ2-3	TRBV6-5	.	CASSYSGGGRDTQYF	TGTGCCAGCAGTTACTCTGGCGGGGGTCGAGATACGCAGTATTTT
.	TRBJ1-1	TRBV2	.	CASRWGGNTEAFF	TGTGCCAGCAGATGGGGGGGGAACACTGAAGCTTTCTTT
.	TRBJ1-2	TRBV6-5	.	CASTRDHYGYTF	TGTGCCAGCACCCGAGACCACTATGGCTACACCTTC
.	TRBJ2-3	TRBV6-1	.	CASSESGKKRDTQYF	TGTGCCAGCAGTGAATCCGGCAAAAAGAGAGATACGCAGTATTTT
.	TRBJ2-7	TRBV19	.	CASSPDRNGEQYF	TGTGCCAGTAGTCCCGACAGAAACGGCGAGCAGTACTTC
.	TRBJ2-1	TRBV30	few	CAWRGGDLGQFF	TGTGCCTGGAGGGGCGGGGACCTAGGGCAGTTCTTC
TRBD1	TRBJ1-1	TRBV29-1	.	CSVRTGSNTEAFF	TGCAGCGTCCGGACAGGGTCGAACACTGAAGCTTTCTTT
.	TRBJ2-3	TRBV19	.	CASRSGLGLSDTQYF	TGTGCCAGTAGGTCAGGCCTGGGATTGTCGGATACGCAGTATTTT
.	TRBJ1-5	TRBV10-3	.	CAIGVGGDQPQHF	TGTGCCATCGGGGTTGGGGGAGATCAGCCCCAGCATTTT
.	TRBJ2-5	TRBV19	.	CASTADRSQETQYF	TGTGCCAGTACCGCGGATAGGAGTCAAGAGACCCAGTACTTC
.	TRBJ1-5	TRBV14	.	CASSQRTEDQPQHF	TGTGCCAGCAGCCAAAGGACAGAGGATCAGCCCCAGCATTTT
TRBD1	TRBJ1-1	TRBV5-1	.	CASSSDRGWTEAFF	TGCGCCAGCAGCTCGGACAGGGGGTGGACTGAAGCTTTCTTT
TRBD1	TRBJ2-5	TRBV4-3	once	CASSQEGTARFADQYF	TGCGCCAGCAGCCAAGAAGGGACAGCACGTTTTGCGGACCAGTACTTC
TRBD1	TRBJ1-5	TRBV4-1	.	CASSQATDRGPNQPQHF	TGCGCCAGCAGCCAGGCCACGGACAGGGGCCCGAATCAGCCCCAGCATTTT
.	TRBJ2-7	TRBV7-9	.	CASSLGGGGEQYF	TGTGCCAGCAGCTTAGGAGGAGGGGGCGAGCAGTACTTC
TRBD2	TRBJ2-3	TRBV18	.	CASSPGAGVRTDTQYF	TGTGCCAGCTCACCTGGGGCGGGAGTAAGGACAGATACGCAGTATTTT
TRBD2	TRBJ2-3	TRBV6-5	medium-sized	CASSYGGGNVGTQYF	TGTGCCAGCAGTTACGGCGGGGGTAACGTCGGTACGCAGTATTTT
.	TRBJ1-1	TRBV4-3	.	CASSQEQGRTEAFF	TGCGCCAGCAGCCAAGAGCAGGGTAGGACTGAAGCTTTCTTT
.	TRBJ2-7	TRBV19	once	CASSITQGSYEQYF	TGTGCCAGTAGTATAACCCAGGGGTCCTACGAGCAGTACTTC